Reported below is one T cell receptor (beta chain). In its sample, this clonotype was seen many times. No cognate antigen has been identified for it. Per-nucleotide qualities are absent, and no much larger clonotype sits a single base away. CDR1 is given as MDHEN and CDR2 as SYDVKM, both from the germline V gene. Measured from the cysteine to the phenylalanine, the CDR3 is 14 residues long. Only the CDR3 region is kept as DNA, spanning 42 bases read in frame from base 1. At the junction V is shortened by 5 bases and J by 6 bases; bases outside the gene matches: 5. The instrument was an Illumina HiSeq 2000. TCR beta chain libraries were generated by multiplex PCR amplification. The amplified TCR beta chain products were analyzed by high-throughput sequencing. TCRdb reprocessing: public reads trimmed at Q25 with fastp, clones called with MiXCR, in-frame beta chains kept. Rows merge per CDR3 protein into single entries with the most common DNA and genes. This sample has about 25,000 distinct CDR3 sequences in its table, and about 25% of those were observed once. The top ten clonotypes cover 13% of the sample.

This entry is derived from a study of breast tumors, draining lymph nodes, adjacent tissues (dated by TCRdb to about 2016). Regarding the research as a whole: The study compared TCR beta repertoires across tumor, adjacent nontumor tissue and axillary lymph nodes from breast cancer patients. In human breast cancer, the study set out to evaluate how tumor, surrounding tissue and draining lymph node repertoires relate to one another and whether T cells may move between these sites.

What the authors observed across the whole study: The study presented the conclusion that tumor T cells originate in lymph nodes as consistent with a hypothesis, not as something directly demonstrated. A scenario in which most tumor T cells derive from the lymph node and then expand within tumor tissue was judged to be consistent with the data. Tumor and nontumor tissue repertoires were found to be significantly more similar in luminal-like than in basal-like breast cancer. T-cell repertoire diversity in tumors was found to be lower than in lymph nodes but higher than in nontumor tissue, and preferential V and J gene usage was observed.

The receptor's source is a female donor with breast cancer. Some clones in this sample may be carry-over from other donors' samples. Sequenced material: breast tumor tissue. The chain couples TRBV28 to TRBJ2-3, with TRBD1 identical over 10 junction bases. CDR3 loop: CASSLDRGRDTQYF. Here is the DNA: TGTGCCAGCAGTCTAGACAGGGGGCGGGATACGCAGTATTTT.